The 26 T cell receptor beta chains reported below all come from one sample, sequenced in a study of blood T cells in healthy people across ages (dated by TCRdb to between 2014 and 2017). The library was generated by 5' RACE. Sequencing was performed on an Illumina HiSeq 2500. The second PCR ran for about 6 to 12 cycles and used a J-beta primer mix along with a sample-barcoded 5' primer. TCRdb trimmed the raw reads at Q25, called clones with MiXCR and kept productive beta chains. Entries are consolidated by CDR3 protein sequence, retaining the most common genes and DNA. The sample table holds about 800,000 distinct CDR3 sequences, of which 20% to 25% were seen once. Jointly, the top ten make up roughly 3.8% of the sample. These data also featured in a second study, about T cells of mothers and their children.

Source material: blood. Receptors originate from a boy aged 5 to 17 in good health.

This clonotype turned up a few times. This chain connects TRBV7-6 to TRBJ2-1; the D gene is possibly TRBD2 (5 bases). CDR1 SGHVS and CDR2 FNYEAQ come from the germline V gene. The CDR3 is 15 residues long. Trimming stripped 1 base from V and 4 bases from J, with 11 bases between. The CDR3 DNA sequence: TGTGCCAGCAGCTTAGTTGCGACGGGATACAATGAGCAGTTCTTC. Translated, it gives CASSLVATGYNEQFF.

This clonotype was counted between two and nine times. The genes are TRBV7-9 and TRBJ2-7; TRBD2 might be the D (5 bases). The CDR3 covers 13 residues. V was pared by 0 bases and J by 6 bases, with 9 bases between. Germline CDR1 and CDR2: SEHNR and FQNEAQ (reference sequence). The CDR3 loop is CASSLALAGEQYF. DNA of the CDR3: TGTGCCAGCAGCTTAGCTCTTGCGGGCGAGCAGTACTTC.

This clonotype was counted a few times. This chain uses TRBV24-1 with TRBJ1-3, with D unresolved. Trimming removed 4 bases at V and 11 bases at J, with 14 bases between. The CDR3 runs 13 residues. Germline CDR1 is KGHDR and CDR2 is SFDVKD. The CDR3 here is CATSDHPYYAIYF. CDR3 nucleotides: TGTGCCACCAGTGACCACCCCTACTACGCCATATATTTT.

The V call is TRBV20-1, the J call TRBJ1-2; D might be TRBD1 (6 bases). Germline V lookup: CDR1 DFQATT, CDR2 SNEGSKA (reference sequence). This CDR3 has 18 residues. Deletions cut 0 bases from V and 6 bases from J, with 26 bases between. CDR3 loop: CSARDPLQWTAPLNGYTF. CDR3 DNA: TGCAGTGCTAGAGATCCCCTACAATGGACAGCACCACTTAATGGCTACACCTTC.

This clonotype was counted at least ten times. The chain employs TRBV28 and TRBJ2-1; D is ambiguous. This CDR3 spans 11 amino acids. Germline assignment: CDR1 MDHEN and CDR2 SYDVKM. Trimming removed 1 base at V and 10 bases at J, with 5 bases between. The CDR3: CASSLYGEQFF. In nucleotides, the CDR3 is TGTGCCAGCAGTTTATACGGGGAGCAGTTCTTC. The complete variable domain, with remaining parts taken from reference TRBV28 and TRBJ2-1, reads DVKVTQSSRYLVKRTGEKVFLECVQDMDHENMFWYRQDPGLGLRLIYFSYDVKMKEKGDIPEGYSVSREKKERFSLILESASTNQTSMYLCASSLYGEQFFGPGTRLTVL.

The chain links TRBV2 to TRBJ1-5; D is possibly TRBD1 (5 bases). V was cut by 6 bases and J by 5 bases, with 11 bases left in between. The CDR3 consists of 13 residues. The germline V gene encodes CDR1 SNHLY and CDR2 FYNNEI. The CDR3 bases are TGTGCCAGCAGCGGACAAGAGTATCAGCCCCAGCATTTT. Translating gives CASSGQEYQPQHF.

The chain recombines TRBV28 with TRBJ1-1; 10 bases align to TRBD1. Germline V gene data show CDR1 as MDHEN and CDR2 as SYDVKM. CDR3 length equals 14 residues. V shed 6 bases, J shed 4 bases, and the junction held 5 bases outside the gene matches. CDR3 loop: CASSTGQGGTEAFF. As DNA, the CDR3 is TGTGCCAGCAGCACTGGACAGGGGGGCACTGAAGCTTTCTTT.

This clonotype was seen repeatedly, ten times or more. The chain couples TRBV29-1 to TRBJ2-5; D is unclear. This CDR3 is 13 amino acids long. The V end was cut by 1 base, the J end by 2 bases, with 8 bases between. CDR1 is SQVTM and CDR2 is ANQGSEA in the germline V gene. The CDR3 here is CSVEGRMQETQYF. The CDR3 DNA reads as TGCAGCGTTGAAGGCCGTATGCAAGAGACCCAGTACTTC. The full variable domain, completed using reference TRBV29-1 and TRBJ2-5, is SAVISQKPSRDICQRGTSLTIQCQVDSQVTMMFWYRQQPGQSLTLIATANQGSEATYESGFVIDKFPISRPNLTFSTLTVSNMSPEDSSIYLCSVEGRMQETQYFGPGTRLLVL.

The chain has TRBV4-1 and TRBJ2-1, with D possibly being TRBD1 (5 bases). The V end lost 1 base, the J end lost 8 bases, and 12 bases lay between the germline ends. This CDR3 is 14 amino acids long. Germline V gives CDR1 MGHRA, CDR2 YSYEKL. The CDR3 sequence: CASSQVGAQDEQFF. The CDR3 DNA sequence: TGCGCCAGCAGCCAAGTTGGGGCTCAGGATGAGCAGTTCTTC.

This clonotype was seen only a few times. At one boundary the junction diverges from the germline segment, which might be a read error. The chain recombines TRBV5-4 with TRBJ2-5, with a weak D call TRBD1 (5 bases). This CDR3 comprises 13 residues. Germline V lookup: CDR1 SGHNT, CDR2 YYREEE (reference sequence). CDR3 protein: CVSSFRDQETQYF. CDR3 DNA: TGTGTCAGCAGCTTCAGGGATCAAGAGACCCAGTACTTC.

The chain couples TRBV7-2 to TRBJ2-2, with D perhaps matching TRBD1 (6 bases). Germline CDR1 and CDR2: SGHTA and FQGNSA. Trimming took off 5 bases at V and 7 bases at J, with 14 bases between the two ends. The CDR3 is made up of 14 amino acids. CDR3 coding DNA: TGTGCCAGCAGCAGCTCAACAGGGCTCGGGGAGCTGTTTTTT. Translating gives CASSSSTGLGELFF.

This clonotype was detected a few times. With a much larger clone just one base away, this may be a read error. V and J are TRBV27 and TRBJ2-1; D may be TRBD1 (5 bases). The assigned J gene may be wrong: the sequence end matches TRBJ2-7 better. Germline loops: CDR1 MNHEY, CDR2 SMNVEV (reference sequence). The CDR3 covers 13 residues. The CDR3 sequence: CASSLKGHYEQYF. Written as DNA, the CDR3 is TGTGCCAGCAGTTTAAAGGGGCACTACGAGCAGTACTTC.

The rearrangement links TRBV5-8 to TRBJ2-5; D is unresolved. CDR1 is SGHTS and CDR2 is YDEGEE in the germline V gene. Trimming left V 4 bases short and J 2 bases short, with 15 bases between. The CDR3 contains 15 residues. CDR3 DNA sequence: TGTGCCAGCAGCGGATATCCCGAAGGGCAAGAGACCCAGTACTTC. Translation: CASSGYPEGQETQYF.

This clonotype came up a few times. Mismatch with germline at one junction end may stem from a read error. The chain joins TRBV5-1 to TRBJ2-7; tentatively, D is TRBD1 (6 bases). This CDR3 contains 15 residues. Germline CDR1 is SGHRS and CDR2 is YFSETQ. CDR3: CASGFLTGIYYEQYF. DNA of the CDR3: TGCGCCAGCGGCTTCTTAACAGGGATCTACTACGAGCAGTACTTC.

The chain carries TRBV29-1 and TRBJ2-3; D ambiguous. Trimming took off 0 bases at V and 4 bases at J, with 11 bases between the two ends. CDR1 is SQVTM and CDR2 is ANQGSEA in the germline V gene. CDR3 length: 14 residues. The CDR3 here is CSVEDFPLADTQYF. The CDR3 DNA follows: TGCAGCGTTGAAGATTTCCCGCTCGCAGATACGCAGTATTTT.

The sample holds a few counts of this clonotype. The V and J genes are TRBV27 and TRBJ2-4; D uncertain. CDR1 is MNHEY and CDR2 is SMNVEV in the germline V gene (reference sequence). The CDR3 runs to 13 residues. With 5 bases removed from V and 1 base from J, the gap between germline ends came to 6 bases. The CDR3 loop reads CASSQEAKNIQYF. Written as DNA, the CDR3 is TGTGCCAGCAGTCAGGAGGCCAAAAACATTCAGTACTTC.

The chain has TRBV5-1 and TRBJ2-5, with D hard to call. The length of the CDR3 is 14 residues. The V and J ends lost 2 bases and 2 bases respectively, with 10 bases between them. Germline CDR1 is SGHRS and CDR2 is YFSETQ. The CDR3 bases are TGCGCCAGCAGCTTAGGACGGGTTCAAGAGACCCAGTACTTC. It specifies CASSLGRVQETQYF.

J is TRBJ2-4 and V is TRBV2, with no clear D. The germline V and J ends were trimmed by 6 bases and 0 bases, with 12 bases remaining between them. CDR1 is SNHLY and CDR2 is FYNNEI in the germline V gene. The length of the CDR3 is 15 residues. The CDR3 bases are TGTGCCAGCAGACCTACCGGACCAGCCAAAAACATTCAGTACTTC. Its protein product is CASRPTGPAKNIQYF.

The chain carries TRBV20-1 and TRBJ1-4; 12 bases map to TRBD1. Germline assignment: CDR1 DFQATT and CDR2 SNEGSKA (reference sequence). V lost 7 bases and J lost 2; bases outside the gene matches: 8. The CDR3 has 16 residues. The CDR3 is CSVPGQGAGTNEKLFF. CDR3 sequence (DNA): TGCAGTGTTCCGGGACAGGGGGCCGGCACTAATGAAAAACTGTTTTTT.

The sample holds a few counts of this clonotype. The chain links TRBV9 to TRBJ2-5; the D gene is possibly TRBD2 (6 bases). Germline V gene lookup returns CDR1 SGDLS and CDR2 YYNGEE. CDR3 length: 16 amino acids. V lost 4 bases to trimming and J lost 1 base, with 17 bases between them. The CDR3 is CASSPTAGSGQETQYF. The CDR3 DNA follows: TGTGCCAGCAGCCCGACGGCCGGGAGTGGCCAAGAGACCCAGTACTTC. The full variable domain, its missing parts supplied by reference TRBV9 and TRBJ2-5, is DSGVTQTPKHLITATGQRVTLRCSPRSGDLSVYWYQQSLDQGLQFLIQYYNGEERAKGNILERFSAQQFPDLHSELNLSSLELGDSALYFCASSPTAGSGQETQYFGPGTRLLVL.

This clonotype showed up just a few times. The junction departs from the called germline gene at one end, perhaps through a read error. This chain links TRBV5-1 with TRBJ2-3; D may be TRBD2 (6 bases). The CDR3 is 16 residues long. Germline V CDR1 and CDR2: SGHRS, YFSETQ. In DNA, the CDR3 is TGCGCCAGCTGCTTATCGGCGGAAGCGGGCACAGATTCGCAGTATTTT. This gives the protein CASCLSAEAGTDSQYF.

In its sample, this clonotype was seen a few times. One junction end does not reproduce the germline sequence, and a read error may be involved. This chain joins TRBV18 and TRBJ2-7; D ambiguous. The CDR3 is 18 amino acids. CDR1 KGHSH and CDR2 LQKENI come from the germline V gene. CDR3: CASSPYTSYLALTVEQHF. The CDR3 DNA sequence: TGTGCCAGCTCACCCTACACCTCTTACCTCGCTTTGACGGTCGAGCAGCACTTC.

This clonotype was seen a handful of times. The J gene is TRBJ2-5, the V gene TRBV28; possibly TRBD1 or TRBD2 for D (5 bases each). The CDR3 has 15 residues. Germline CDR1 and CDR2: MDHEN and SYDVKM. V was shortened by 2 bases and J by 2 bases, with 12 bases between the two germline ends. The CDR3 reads CASSLRSGPQETQYF. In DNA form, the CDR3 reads TGTGCCAGCAGTTTAAGATCGGGACCGCAAGAGACCCAGTACTTC.

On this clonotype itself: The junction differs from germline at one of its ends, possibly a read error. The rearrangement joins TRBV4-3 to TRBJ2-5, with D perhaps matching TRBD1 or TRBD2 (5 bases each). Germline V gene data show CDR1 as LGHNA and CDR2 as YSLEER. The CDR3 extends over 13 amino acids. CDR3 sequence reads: CVSSEGWGETQYF. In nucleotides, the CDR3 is TGCGTCAGCAGTGAGGGGTGGGGGGAGACCCAGTACTTC.

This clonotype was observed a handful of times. The CDR3 is CSGSVGGLGETQYF. DNA for the CDR3: TGCAGCGGGTCCGTGGGAGGCTTGGGAGAGACCCAGTACTTC. This chain joins TRBV29-1 and TRBJ2-5; D is possibly TRBD2 (6 bases). The CDR3 extends over 14 amino acids. V lost 7 bases and J lost 4, with 19 bases in between. The germline V gene encodes CDR1 SQVTM and CDR2 ANQGSEA.

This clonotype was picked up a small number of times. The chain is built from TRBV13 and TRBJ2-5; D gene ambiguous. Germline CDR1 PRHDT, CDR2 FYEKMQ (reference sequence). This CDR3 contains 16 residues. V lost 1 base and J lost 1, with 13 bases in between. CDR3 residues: CASSLARISPQETQYF. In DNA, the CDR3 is TGTGCCAGCAGCTTAGCCAGGATATCTCCCCAAGAGACCCAGTACTTC.